This passage covers 26 T cell receptor beta chains from one sample sequenced in a study of blood T cell repertoires in COVID-19. Assay used: immunoSEQ multiplex PCR; TCRdb lists only in-frame clones, some missing. Altogether roughly 130,000 clones are present, under 90% being singletons, with the ten largest covering 3.5% to 5.5%. Specimen: peripheral blood. The receptor source for this set is a woman in her 70s with acute or convalescent COVID-19.

The rearrangement joins TRBV14 to TRBJ2-7; TRBD1 matches at 10 bases. V lost 3 bases, J lost 9 bases, and 5 bases stayed unmatched. Germline V CDR1 and CDR2: SGHDN, FVKESK. The CDR3 is 13 amino acids. This CDR3 is CASSQMGQGRQYF. The CDR3, as DNA: TGTGCCAGCAGCCAGATGGGACAGGGGAGGCAGTACTTC.

The chain couples TRBV7-2 to TRBJ1-4; a possible D gene is TRBD1 (5 bases). The CDR3 has 14 amino acids. CDR1 SGHTA and CDR2 FQGNSA come from the germline V gene. V shed 3 bases and J shed 8 bases, with 13 bases lying between them. The CDR3 DNA follows: TGTGCCAGCAGCTTTGGCAGGGCTTACGAAAAACTGTTTTTT. This translates into CASSFGRAYEKLFF.

The chain links TRBV6-5 to TRBJ2-1; D perhaps matches TRBD2 (6 bases). Germline CDR1 reads MNHEY; CDR2 reads SVGAGI. V gave up 5 bases and J gave up 8 bases, with 19 bases separating them. The CDR3 extends over 15 amino acids. The CDR3 is CASSPGTAGNDEQFF. The CDR3 DNA reads TGTGCCAGCAGTCCCGGGACCGCGGGGAACGATGAGCAGTTCTTC.

The chain recombines TRBV15 with TRBJ1-2; no definite D call. Trimming pared 2 bases from V and 4 bases from J, leaving 20 bases between. Germline-derived CDR1 and CDR2 are LNHNV and YYDKDF (reference sequence). The CDR3 contains 17 residues. In nucleotides, the CDR3 is TGTGCCACCAGCAGAACCGGGTCCTCCCTTCATGCCTATGGCTACACCTTC. This codes for CATSRTGSSLHAYGYTF.

This chain joins TRBV7-8 and TRBJ1-2, with 7 bases that match TRBD1. The CDR3 length is 14 residues. Germline lookup yields CDR1 SGHVS and CDR2 FQNEAQ. Trimming removed 6 bases from V and 3 bases from J; junction bases left unmatched: 7. As DNA, the CDR3 is TGTGCCAGCAGTCGGACAGGCGCTGACTATGGCTACACCTTC. This gives the protein CASSRTGADYGYTF.

The chain has TRBV7-9 and TRBJ2-5; 11 bases align to TRBD2. V lost 5 bases to trimming and J lost 1 base; unmatched junction nucleotides: 6. This CDR3 has 16 residues. Germline V gene sequence: CDR1 SEHNR, CDR2 FQNEAQ (reference sequence). The CDR3 region is CASSPTSGGFQETQYF. CDR3 bases: TGTGCCAGCAGCCCAACTAGCGGGGGCTTCCAAGAGACCCAGTACTTC.

The V and J genes are TRBV27 and TRBJ1-5, with 10 nucleotides matching TRBD1. Per germline, CDR1 MNHEY and CDR2 SMNVEV (reference sequence). J lost 1 base, V lost 3 bases, and 6 bases had no gene match. The CDR3 runs to 17 residues. This CDR3 reads CASSFHGQGGSNQPQHF. CDR3 bases: TGTGCCAGCAGTTTTCACGGACAGGGGGGGAGCAATCAGCCCCAGCATTTT.

The chain combines TRBV5-3 with TRBJ1-6, with 7 nucleotides matching TRBD1. TRBV5-3 is flagged as an ORF with uncertain function. V was pared by 0 bases and J by 0 bases, with 15 bases of the junction left unmatched. The CDR3 contains 21 residues. CDR3 coding DNA: TGTGCCAGAAGCTTGGCCCCTGACAGGGACCCCGAGGGCTCCTATAATTCACCCCTCCACTTT. The encoded protein is CARSLAPDRDPEGSYNSPLHF.

The gene calls are TRBV18 and TRBJ2-5, with D unresolved. The CDR3 length is 12 residues. V was clipped by 3 bases and J by 2 bases, with 4 bases between them. Germline CDR1 and CDR2: KGHSH and LQKENI. Here the CDR3 reads CASSPRQETQYF. CDR3 nucleotide sequence: TGTGCCAGCTCACCGAGGCAAGAGACCCAGTACTTC.

The V and J genes are TRBV6-5 and TRBJ2-2; TRBD2 is a possible D gene (6 bases). The germline V and J ends were trimmed by 3 bases and 4 bases, with 12 bases remaining between them. The germline CDR1 and CDR2 sequences are MNHEY and SVGAGI. This CDR3 has 15 amino acids. The CDR3 region has the DNA TGTGCCAGCAGTTATAAGGGAGGATTCACCGGGGAGCTGTTTTTT. Encoded protein: CASSYKGGFTGELFF.

The gene calls are TRBV5-1 and TRBJ2-5; 8 bases fit TRBD1. CDR1 SGHRS and CDR2 YFSETQ come from the germline V gene. V was pared by 4 bases and J by 5 bases, with 10 bases of the junction left unmatched. The CDR3 is 15 residues long. CDR3 bases: TGCGCCAGCAGCCGGGTTCCCCAGGGGGCGGAGACCCAGTACTTC. It specifies CASSRVPQGAETQYF.

This chain connects TRBV6-5 to TRBJ1-4; D uncertain. Per the germline V gene, CDR1 is MNHEY and CDR2 is SVGAGI. This CDR3 comprises 14 residues. Trimming took 4 bases from V and 4 from J, leaving 10 bases between them. The CDR3 region is CASSSAGINEKLFF. CDR3 DNA: TGTGCCAGCAGTTCGGCGGGGATTAATGAAAAACTGTTTTTT.

The chain joins TRBV5-5 to TRBJ2-5; 7 bases agree with TRBD1. There are 14 residues in the CDR3. The germline CDR1 and CDR2 sequences are SGHKS and YYEKEE (reference sequence). Trimming cost V 3 bases and J 2 bases; bases outside gene matches: 4. In DNA, the CDR3 is TGTGCCAGCAGCTCGGGACAGAATCAAGAGACCCAGTACTTC. Its translation is CASSSGQNQETQYF.

V usage is TRBV6-2 or TRBV6-3 and J usage is TRBJ1-2; TRBD1 agrees at 8 bases. Trimming cost V 6 bases and J 3 bases; bases outside gene matches: 6. CDR1 and CDR2 from the germline V gene are MNHEY and SVGEGT. The CDR3 consists of 14 residues. Here the CDR3 DNA reads TGTGCCAGCAGCCGACAGGGGTCGGACTATGGCTACACCTTC. It encodes CASSRQGSDYGYTF.

The chain has TRBV7-9 and TRBJ1-3; the match to TRBD1 covers 8 bases. CDR1 is SEHNR, CDR2 FQNEAQ, per germline (reference sequence). Trimming took 4 bases from V and 4 from J; bases not matched to a gene: 9. The CDR3 is made up of 16 amino acids. As DNA, the CDR3 is TGTGCCAGCAGCTCCCTCAGACAGGGGTACGGAAACACCATATATTTT. Protein sequence: CASSSLRQGYGNTIYF.

The chain joins TRBV3-1 (or the pseudogene TRBV3-2) to TRBJ2-3, with D perhaps TRBD2 (6 bases). Germline V gene lookup returns CDR1 LGHDT and CDR2 YNNKEL (reference sequence). CDR3 size: 15 residues. V was pared by 7 bases and J by 2 bases, with 16 bases between. This CDR3 reads CASTLRRGVTDTQYF. CDR3 DNA sequence: TGTGCCAGCACCCTTAGGCGGGGAGTCACAGATACGCAGTATTTT.

This chain links TRBV6-5 with TRBJ2-3; possibly TRBD1 for D (6 bases). The CDR3 consists of 15 residues. Between the trimmed V and J ends, which lost 7 bases and 1 base, there was a span of 15 bases. Germline CDR1 and CDR2: MNHEY and SVGAGI. CDR3 region: CASTSRGQRTDTQYF. Written as DNA, the CDR3 is TGTGCCAGCACTTCCCGTGGACAGCGCACAGATACGCAGTATTTT.

A single count supports this clone. This CDR3 is CASSLYPDTQYF. The CDR3 DNA follows: TGTGCCAGCAGCTTATATCCGGATACGCAGTATTTT. This sequence joins TRBV7-6 and TRBJ2-3, with D unresolved. The CDR3 is made up of 12 amino acids. Trimming stripped 2 bases from V and 6 bases from J, with 6 bases between. Per the germline V gene, CDR1 is SGHVS and CDR2 is FNYEAQ.

This chain uses TRBV3-1 (or the pseudogene TRBV3-2) with TRBJ1-2; 8 bases are shared with TRBD1. The V and J ends lost 3 bases and 4 bases, in that order; junction bases with no gene match: 10. In germline, CDR1 is LGHDT, CDR2 YNNKEL (reference sequence). The CDR3 length is 16 residues. The CDR3: CASSHQTGATLYGYTF. CDR3 bases: TGTGCCAGCAGCCACCAGACAGGGGCCACCCTCTATGGCTACACCTTC.

This chain links TRBV18 with TRBJ2-7; 7 nucleotides agree with TRBD1. Looked up from germline, CDR1 is KGHSH and CDR2 is LQKENI. The CDR3 has 15 amino acids. With V trimmed by 5 bases and J by 3 bases, 10 bases remained unmatched. For the CDR3, the DNA is TGTGCCAGCTCATCCGTCGGGACAGCGATCTACGAGCAGTACTTC. Residues: CASSSVGTAIYEQYF.

The rearrangement links TRBV11-2 to TRBJ1-5, with D tentatively TRBD1 (6 bases). The CDR3 spans 18 residues. V lost 0 bases to trimming and J lost 7 bases, with 22 bases between them. Germline V gives CDR1 SGHAT, CDR2 FQNNGV. The chain's CDR3 is CASSLDSYGTPDRQPQHF. The DNA for the CDR3 is TGTGCCAGCAGCTTAGATTCATACGGGACCCCGGACAGACAGCCCCAGCATTTT. The entire variable domain, with the rest obtained from reference TRBV11-2 and TRBJ1-5, is as follows: EAGVAQSPRYKIIEKRQSVAFWCNPISGHATLYWYQQILGQGPKLLIQFQNNGVVDDSQLPKDRFSAERLKGVDSTLKIQPAKLEDSAVYLCASSLDSYGTPDRQPQHFGDGTRLSIL.

About this clone: The sample has other DNA sequences that encode this CDR3 too. The chain couples TRBV19 to TRBJ1-5; 11 nucleotides agree with TRBD1. Germline V gene data show CDR1 as LNHDA and CDR2 as SQIVND (reference sequence). CDR3 length: 14 residues. V lost 5 bases, J lost 4 bases, and 1 base stayed unmatched. The CDR3 spells CASSGTGGNQPQHF. The DNA for the CDR3 is TGTGCCAGTAGTGGGACAGGGGGTAATCAGCCCCAGCATTTT.

This clone was seen a single time. The chain recombines TRBV7-2 with TRBJ2-5; unclear D gene. Trimming took 5 bases from V and 3 from J, leaving 10 bases between them. CDR3 length: 13 residues. In germline, CDR1 is SGHTA, CDR2 FQGNSA. CDR3 loop: CASSPEVEETQYF. CDR3 sequence (DNA): TGTGCCAGCAGCCCCGAAGTAGAAGAGACCCAGTACTTC.

The chain's CDR3 is CAWTVGTSNTEAFF. In DNA form, the CDR3 reads TGTGCCTGGACCGTTGGGACATCGAACACTGAAGCTTTCTTT. The chain carries TRBV30 and TRBJ1-1; a possible D gene is TRBD1 (6 bases). The CDR3 loop spans 14 amino acids. V lost 4 bases and J 1 base, leaving 13 bases between the germline ends. Looked up from germline, CDR1 is GTSNPN and CDR2 is SVGIG (reference sequence).

A few counts support this clone. The chain employs TRBV3-1 (or the pseudogene TRBV3-2) and TRBJ2-7, with 7 bases aligning to TRBD1. The CDR3 has 18 residues. Germline V gene sequence: CDR1 LGHDT, CDR2 YNNKEL (reference sequence). The V gene end was trimmed by 3 bases and the J gene end by 0 bases; junction bases not matched to a gene: 14. The CDR3 protein is CASSHEPESGQSSYEQYV. In nucleotides, the CDR3 is TGTGCCAGCAGCCATGAGCCAGAATCGGGACAGAGCTCCTACGAGCAGTACGTC.

This clone was seen more than once but under ten times. The same CDR3 arises from other DNA sequences in this sample as well. The rearrangement links TRBV9 to TRBJ1-5, with D perhaps matching TRBD1 (5 bases). There are 14 residues in the CDR3. Germline CDR1 reads SGDLS; CDR2 reads YYNGEE. Deletions cut 0 bases from V and 3 bases from J, with 7 bases between. CDR3 amino acids: CASSVDGANQPQHF. In DNA, the CDR3 is TGTGCCAGCAGCGTAGATGGGGCCAATCAGCCCCAGCATTTT. Combining the CDR3 with reference TRBV9 and TRBJ1-5 gives the whole variable domain DSGVTQTPKHLITATGQRVTLRCSPRSGDLSVYWYQQSLDQGLQFLIQYYNGEERAKGNILERFSAQQFPDLHSELNLSSLELGDSALYFCASSVDGANQPQHFGDGTRLSIL.